The 12 T cell receptor beta chains in this list originate from one sample, sequenced in a study of T-cell memory formation after mild COVID-19. Each CDR3 protein is one row after TCRdb ran MiXCR on the 5' RACE reads. The sample shows fewer than 95,000 distinct CDR3 sequences, about 14% of them seen only once. Sample: PBMCs or a T cell subset sorted from them (not recorded which). These TCRs come from a young man who had mild COVID-19 (a few samples of this study predate the infection). Cell type and time point are not known.

This clonotype was recorded a few times. V usage is TRBV29-1 and J usage is TRBJ1-2; 9 bases are shared with TRBD1. The CDR3 totals 13 residues. With 7 bases clipped from V and 8 bases from J, the junction kept 11 bases outside the gene matches. The germline gives CDR1 SQVTM, CDR2 ANQGSEA. CDR3 nucleotide sequence: TGCAGCGCAACTGGGACAGGGTCGTGGGGCTACACCTTC. This sequence encodes CSATGTGSWGYTF.

The V call is TRBV5-1, the J call TRBJ1-2; no reliable D call. Germline V gene data show CDR1 as SGHRS and CDR2 as YFSETQ. V lost 0 bases to trimming and J lost 1 base, with 4 bases between them. This CDR3 is 13 amino acids long. The DNA of the CDR3 is TGCGCCAGCAGCTTGGAGGATAACTATGGCTACACCTTC. It specifies CASSLEDNYGYTF. The complete variable domain, with remaining parts taken from reference TRBV5-1 and TRBJ1-2, reads KAGVTQTPRYLIKTRGQQVTLSCSPISGHRSVSWYQQTPGQGLQFLFEYFSETQRNKGNFPGRFSGRQFSNSRSEMNVSTLELGDSALYLCASSLEDNYGYTFGSGTRLTVV.

V usage is TRBV28 and J usage is TRBJ2-3; 10 bases map to TRBD2. V shed 3 bases and J 4 bases; nucleotides not matched to a gene: 4. CDR3 length equals 15 residues. Looked up from germline, CDR1 is MDHEN and CDR2 is SYDVKM. The CDR3 DNA follows: TGTGCCAGCAGTTTTCTAGCGGGAGTTCCAGATACGCAGTATTTT. Translating gives CASSFLAGVPDTQYF.

The J gene is TRBJ2-7, the V gene TRBV2; D is uncertain. Trimming shortened V by 1 base and J by 3 bases, and 10 bases separated the two germline ends. Per the germline V gene, CDR1 is SNHLY and CDR2 is FYNNEI. This CDR3 is built from 14 residues. The CDR3 is CASSEGPINYEQYF. Here the CDR3 DNA reads TGTGCCAGCAGTGAAGGGCCGATAAACTACGAGCAGTACTTC. The full variable domain, its missing parts supplied by reference TRBV2 and TRBJ2-7, is EPEVTQTPSHQVTQMGQEVILRCVPISNHLYFYWYRQILGQKVEFLVSFYNNEISEKSEIFDDQFSVERPDGSNFTLKIRSTKLEDSAMYFCASSEGPINYEQYFGPGTRLTVT.

V gene TRBV6-5 combines with J gene TRBJ1-3, with 7 nucleotides matching TRBD1. V dropped 5 bases and J dropped 4; count of bases not matched to a gene: 8. CDR1 is MNHEY and CDR2 is SVGAGI in the germline V gene. There are 15 residues in the CDR3. The CDR3, as DNA: TGTGCCAGCAGTATATCCGACAGGGCAGGAAACACCATATATTTT. It translates to CASSISDRAGNTIYF.

The rearrangement uses TRBV9 and TRBJ2-7; 7 bases align to TRBD2. This CDR3 is built from 14 residues. Unmatched junction bases numbered 8, after V lost 3 bases and J lost 5 bases. Germline-derived CDR1 and CDR2 are SGDLS and YYNGEE. The CDR3 DNA follows: TGTGCCAGCAGCGCATCGACTAGCCCCAACGAGCAGTACTTC. This encodes CASSASTSPNEQYF.

This clonotype was detected only a few times. CDR3 in amino acids: CATSRGVVQYF. The CDR3 coding sequence is TGTGCCACCAGCAGAGGGGTGGTGCAGTATTTT. The chain joins TRBV15 to TRBJ2-3, with no clear D. Germline assignment: CDR1 LNHNV and CDR2 YYDKDF (reference sequence). The CDR3 runs 11 residues. Between the trimmed V and J ends, which lost 1 base and 11 bases, there was a span of 7 bases.

This clonotype has just a few counts. The V gene is TRBV27, the J gene TRBJ2-1; the match to TRBD2 covers 10 bases. J lost 5 bases, V lost 5 bases, and 6 bases had no gene match. The CDR3 consists of 15 residues. The germline CDR1 and CDR2 sequences are MNHEY and SMNVEV (reference sequence). CDR3 in amino acids: CASSPGLAPNNEQFF. The CDR3 coding sequence is TGTGCCAGCAGTCCGGGACTAGCGCCGAACAATGAGCAGTTCTTC.

This clonotype was observed a handful of times. The chain couples TRBV5-5 to TRBJ1-2; 9 bases match TRBD1. The ends lost 6 bases at V and 8 bases at J; junction bases unmatched: 5. CDR3 length: 12 residues. Germline values: CDR1 SGHKS, CDR2 YYEKEE (reference sequence). CDR3 in DNA: TGTGCCAGCACCGGGACAGGGAACGGCTACACCTTC. Translated, it gives CASTGTGNGYTF.

The V gene is TRBV5-5, the J gene TRBJ1-4, with TRBD1 as a possible D gene (6 bases). This CDR3 contains 16 residues. Germline V gene data show CDR1 as SGHKS and CDR2 as YYEKEE (reference sequence). V dropped 4 bases and J dropped 6 bases, with 19 bases sitting between them. CDR3 coding DNA: TGTGCCAGCAGCATCGACAGGCTTGCTAGTTATGAAAAACTGTTTTTT. Translating it yields CASSIDRLASYEKLFF.

This clonotype was picked up a small number of times. The rearrangement links TRBV11-2 to TRBJ1-4; no definite D call. Germline lookup yields CDR1 SGHAT and CDR2 FQNNGV. This CDR3 region has 15 residues. V was trimmed by 1 base and J by 3 bases, leaving 9 bases between them. This CDR3 reads CASSLVGRANEKLFF. CDR3 in DNA: TGTGCCAGCAGCTTAGTAGGACGGGCTAATGAAAAACTGTTTTTT.

This clonotype was detected a few times. The rearrangement uses TRBV4-1 and TRBJ2-3; 11 bases match TRBD2. Germline-derived CDR1 and CDR2 are MGHRA and YSYEKL. This CDR3 region has 16 residues. Trimming took 3 bases from V and 2 from J; bases not matched to a gene: 4. The CDR3 protein is CASSQVLAGVTDTQYF. CDR3 nucleotide sequence: TGCGCCAGCAGCCAGGTACTAGCGGGGGTCACAGATACGCAGTATTTT.